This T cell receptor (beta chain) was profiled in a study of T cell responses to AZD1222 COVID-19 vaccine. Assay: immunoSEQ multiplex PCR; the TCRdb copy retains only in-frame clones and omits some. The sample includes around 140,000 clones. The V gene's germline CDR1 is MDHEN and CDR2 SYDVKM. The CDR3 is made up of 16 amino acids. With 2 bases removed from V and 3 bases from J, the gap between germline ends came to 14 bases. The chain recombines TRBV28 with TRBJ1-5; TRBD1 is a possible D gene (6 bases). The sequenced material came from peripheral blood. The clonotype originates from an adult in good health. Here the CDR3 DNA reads TGTGCCAGCAGTTTAGGCGGGGGGGCCCCCAATCAGCCCCAGCATTTT. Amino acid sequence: CASSLGGGAPNQPQHF.